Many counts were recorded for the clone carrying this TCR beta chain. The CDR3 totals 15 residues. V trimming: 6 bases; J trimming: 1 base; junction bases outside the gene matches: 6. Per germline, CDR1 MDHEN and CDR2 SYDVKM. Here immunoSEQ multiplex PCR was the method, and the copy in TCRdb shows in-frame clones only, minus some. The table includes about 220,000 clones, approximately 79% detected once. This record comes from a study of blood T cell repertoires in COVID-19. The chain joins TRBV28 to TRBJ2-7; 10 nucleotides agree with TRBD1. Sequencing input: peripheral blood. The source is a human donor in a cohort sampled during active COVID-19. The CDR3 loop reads CASRGTGQGSYEQYF. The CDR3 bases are TGTGCCAGCAGGGGGACGGGACAGGGGTCCTACGAGCAGTACTTC.